The 24 T cell receptor beta chains in this list originate from one sample, sequenced in a study of blood T cell repertoires in COVID-19 (dated by TCRdb to about 2020). Library generation was performed with the immunoSEQ multiplex PCR assay. The immuneACCESS repertoire file appears here via TCRdb, limited to in-frame rearrangements. These files lack a portion of the clones; in checked studies, under half of the deficit traces to unresolved V genes, and the cause of the others is not known. Present in this sample are around 30,000 clones, roughly 85% of which were seen just once. The ten largest clones capture around 7% of the sample. The sample was peripheral blood. All receptors derive from a man in his sixties with active COVID-19.

The CDR3 DNA follows: TGTGCCAGCAGTCCGGACAGGGGGCGGCAAGAGACCCAGTACTTC. Protein product: CASSPDRGRQETQYF. The chain links TRBV11-2 to TRBJ2-5, with 11 bases fitting TRBD1. From germline, CDR1 is SGHAT and CDR2 FQNNGV. This CDR3 comprises 15 residues. Trimming removed 6 bases from V and 2 bases from J; junction bases left unmatched: 5.

The sample holds one count of this clone. The rearrangement links TRBV18 to TRBJ2-7; TRBD2 agrees at 7 bases. Germline CDR1 KGHSH, CDR2 LQKENI. V lost 4 bases and J lost 0; bases outside the gene matches: 9. The CDR3 spans 16 residues. CDR3 nucleotides: TGTGCCAGCTCACTTCCGGGAGGAACAAGCTCCTACGAGCAGTACTTC. Its translation: CASSLPGGTSSYEQYF.

The chain combines TRBV24-1 with TRBJ2-1, with D perhaps TRBD2 (6 bases). The ends were cut back, 0 bases at V and 2 bases at J, with 7 bases in the middle. This CDR3 contains 15 residues. Per germline, CDR1 KGHDR and CDR2 SFDVKD. CDR3 sequence reads: CATSDLASAYNEQFF. CDR3 DNA sequence: TGTGCCACCAGTGATTTGGCTAGCGCCTACAATGAGCAGTTCTTC.

The chain has TRBV28 and TRBJ2-5; TRBD2 matches 10 bases. The CDR3 consists of 14 residues. J gave up 5 bases and V 8 bases, and 8 bases lay outside the gene matches. From germline, CDR1 is MDHEN and CDR2 SYDVKM. The CDR3 region has the DNA TGTGCCAGCTTAACTAGCGGGGACGGGGAGACCCAGTACTTC. Its translation: CASLTSGDGETQYF.

The rearrangement links TRBV6-6 to TRBJ1-2; the D is unclear. CDR1 is MNHNY, CDR2 SVGAGI, per germline (reference sequence). The CDR3 length is 14 residues. The ends were cut back, 7 bases at V and 6 bases at J, with 18 bases in the middle. CDR3 region: CASIPLRGSHGYTF. The CDR3 region has the DNA TGTGCCAGCATCCCCCTGCGAGGTTCCCATGGCTACACCTTC.

This clone was seen once. The chain couples TRBV7-9 to TRBJ2-3; TRBD1 matches 7 bases. The CDR3 extends over 16 amino acids. Germline CDR1 SEHNR, CDR2 FQNEAQ (reference sequence). V shed 5 bases, J shed 5 bases, and the junction held 13 bases outside the gene matches. For the CDR3, the DNA is TGTGCCAGCAGCCCCCGCGGTAGGGGGCGCAAAGATACGCAGTATTTT. Protein sequence: CASSPRGRGRKDTQYF.

V and J are TRBV6-5 and TRBJ1-3; unclear D gene. With 2 bases removed from V and 0 bases from J, the gap between germline ends came to 8 bases. The CDR3 loop spans 15 amino acids. The V gene's germline CDR1 is MNHEY and CDR2 SVGAGI. CDR3 sequence (DNA): TGTGCCAGCAGTTACGCCAGTCGCTCTGGAAACACCATATATTTT. It translates to CASSYASRSGNTIYF.

The rearrangement links TRBV15 to TRBJ2-5, with TRBD2 matching 13 bases. V trimming: 5 bases; J trimming: 1 base; junction bases outside the gene matches: 10. This CDR3 spans 18 amino acids. Per germline, CDR1 LNHNV and CDR2 YYDKDF (reference sequence). The CDR3 DNA is TGTGCCACCAGCCCTGAGTTGGGACTAGCGGGGATCCAAGAGACCCAGTACTTC. It specifies CATSPELGLAGIQETQYF.

V gene TRBV7-3 combines with J gene TRBJ2-3; a weak D match, TRBD2 (6 bases). With 5 bases removed from V and 1 base from J, the gap between germline ends came to 19 bases. Germline V gives CDR1 SGHTA, CDR2 FQGTGA. This CDR3 has 17 residues. The CDR3 sequence is CASSPGRDSPGTDTQYF. The CDR3 coding sequence is TGTGCCAGCAGCCCGGGCCGGGACTCCCCCGGCACAGATACGCAGTATTTT.

The V call is TRBV23-1, the J call TRBJ1-1, with a tentative D call TRBD1 (5 bases). TRBV23-1 carries the ORF label, with uncertain function. The germline V and J ends were trimmed by 0 bases and 1 base, with 12 bases remaining between them. This CDR3 is built from 16 residues. The CDR3 spells CASSQSRGGGNTEAFF. The CDR3 DNA reads TGCGCCAGCAGTCAATCCCGCGGGGGGGGGAACACTGAAGCTTTCTTT.

The chain is built from TRBV5-1 and TRBJ2-2; D is uncertain. This CDR3 contains 14 residues. V gave up 0 bases and J gave up 6 bases, with 9 bases separating them. In germline, CDR1 is SGHRS, CDR2 YFSETQ. The CDR3 here is CASSLVQAAGELFF. In DNA form, the CDR3 reads TGCGCCAGCAGCTTGGTCCAAGCCGCCGGGGAGCTGTTTTTT.

This chain connects TRBV6-5 to TRBJ2-7, with D perhaps TRBD2 (5 bases). Trimming left V 4 bases short and J 6 bases short, with 10 bases between. The CDR3 runs to 12 residues. From germline, CDR1 is MNHEY and CDR2 SVGAGI. CDR3 region: CASSFTRSEQYV. The CDR3 DNA is TGTGCCAGCAGTTTCACTAGAAGCGAGCAGTACGTC.

The V call is TRBV24-1, the J call TRBJ2-1, with 10 bases identical to TRBD2. Per germline, CDR1 KGHDR and CDR2 SFDVKD. The CDR3 has 20 residues. V was pared by 5 bases and J by 0 bases, with 15 bases of the junction left unmatched. The CDR3 DNA is TGTGCCACCAGTGGGGCCGTGATAGCGGGAGGCCTGAGCTCCTACAATGAGCAGTTCTTC. The encoded protein is CATSGAVIAGGLSSYNEQFF.

The chain recombines TRBV9 with TRBJ2-1; 8 bases align to TRBD2. Unmatched junction bases numbered 5, after V lost 0 bases and J lost 9 bases. The CDR3 is 14 amino acids. Germline loops: CDR1 SGDLS, CDR2 YYNGEE. In DNA, the CDR3 is TGTGCCAGCAGCGTAGAAGCGGGAGAAGTTGAGCAGTTCTTC. Its protein is CASSVEAGEVEQFF.

This chain joins TRBV28 and TRBJ2-3, with 14 bases lining up with TRBD2. Germline V gene sequence: CDR1 MDHEN, CDR2 SYDVKM. J lost 6 bases, V lost 6 bases, and 5 bases had no gene match. The CDR3 is 15 residues long. The CDR3 sequence: CASRGTSGSMDTQYF. For the CDR3, the DNA is TGTGCCAGCAGGGGGACTAGCGGGAGTATGGATACGCAGTATTTT.

This chain links TRBV5-6 with TRBJ2-1; possible D gene TRBD2, 6 bases. Trimming stripped 4 bases from V and 7 bases from J, with 18 bases between. The CDR3 runs to 15 residues. Germline V lookup: CDR1 SGHDT, CDR2 YYEEEE. The CDR3 DNA follows: TGTGCCAGCAGCATTCTAGCGCGTCTGGGGAATGAGCAGTTCTTC. Its protein is CASSILARLGNEQFF. The variable domain in full, with the rest retrieved from reference TRBV5-6 and TRBJ2-1, is DAGVTQSPTHLIKTRGQQVTLRCSPKSGHDTVSWYQQALGQGPQFIFQYYEEEERQRGNFPDRFSGHQFPNYSSELNVNALLLGDSALYLCASSILARLGNEQFFGPGTRLTVL.

This clone has a single count. The chain joins TRBV7-8 to TRBJ2-7; the D is unclear. The V gene's germline CDR1 is SGHVS and CDR2 FQNEAQ. The CDR3 contains 12 residues. V shed 4 bases and J shed 1 base, with 5 bases lying between them. CDR3 nucleotides: TGTGCCAGCAGCTCCCCTTCCTACGAGCAGTACTTC. Translated: CASSSPSYEQYF.

The V and J genes are TRBV11-2 and TRBJ1-2; no clear D gene. V lost 1 base to trimming and J lost 4 bases, with 10 bases between them. CDR1 is SGHAT and CDR2 is FQNNGV in the germline V gene. The CDR3 loop spans 14 amino acids. CDR3 protein: CASSLAPERYGYTF. The CDR3, as DNA: TGTGCCAGCAGCTTAGCCCCAGAACGCTATGGCTACACCTTC.

The rearrangement uses TRBV19 and TRBJ2-1, with 13 bases that match TRBD2. Germline CDR1 reads LNHDA; CDR2 reads SQIVND (reference sequence). V lost 7 bases to trimming and J lost 6 bases; unmatched junction nucleotides: 9. The CDR3 loop spans 16 amino acids. The CDR3 loop reads CASTPGLAGFGNEQFF. The DNA for the CDR3 is TGTGCCAGTACTCCGGGACTAGCGGGATTCGGCAATGAGCAGTTCTTC.

The genes are TRBV5-6 and TRBJ2-7; D ambiguous. The CDR3 length is 12 residues. Germline lookup yields CDR1 SGHDT and CDR2 YYEEEE. V lost 5 bases to trimming and J lost 3 bases, with 9 bases between them. CDR3 amino acids: CASRLYGYEQYF. Here the CDR3 DNA reads TGTGCCAGCAGATTATACGGCTACGAGCAGTACTTC.

The chain joins TRBV10-3 to TRBJ1-2; D is unclear. The CDR3 runs to 15 residues. Per germline, CDR1 ENHRY and CDR2 SYGVKD. V shed 7 bases and J shed 2 bases, with 17 bases lying between them. This CDR3 reads CAIKPSTGENYGYTF. CDR3 DNA: TGTGCCATCAAGCCGTCGACGGGAGAGAACTATGGCTACACCTTC.

V is TRBV20-1 and J is TRBJ1-1, with 8 bases aligning to TRBD1. CDR1 and CDR2 (germline): DFQATT, SNEGSKA (reference sequence). The CDR3 totals 14 residues. V lost 3 bases, J lost 1 base, and 4 bases stayed unmatched. The CDR3 sequence: CSASDRGSNTEAFF. Written as DNA, the CDR3 is TGCAGTGCTAGTGACAGGGGCTCGAACACTGAAGCTTTCTTT.

This clone was counted only a few times. The J gene is TRBJ1-6, the V gene TRBV7-6; a weak D match, TRBD1 (5 bases). Trimming shortened V by 2 bases and J by 7 bases, and 18 bases separated the two germline ends. The germline V gene has CDR1 SGHVS and CDR2 FNYEAQ. The CDR3 contains 17 residues. DNA for the CDR3: TGTGCCAGCAGCTTAAATTATCGGGCAGGGCAGAATTCACCCCTCCACTTT. It yields the protein CASSLNYRAGQNSPLHF.

The V and J genes are TRBV6-1 and TRBJ2-3, with 8 bases lining up with TRBD2. This CDR3 is 14 amino acids long. Germline CDR1 is MNHNS and CDR2 is SASEGT. With V trimmed by 4 bases and J by 5 bases, 5 bases remained unmatched. CDR3 coding DNA: TGTGCCAGCAGTGCAGCGGGAGCTATAGATACGCAGTATTTT. As protein: CASSAAGAIDTQYF.